This entry features one T cell receptor beta chain sequence. CDR1 and CDR2 (germline): MNHEY, SMNVEV (reference sequence). The CDR3 extends over 15 amino acids. This specimen belongs to a study of high-grade serous ovarian cancer treatment subgroups. Tumor samples were taken before definitive surgery or chemotherapy. Assay used: immunoSEQ multiplex PCR; TCRdb lists only in-frame clones, some missing. The sample holds about 28,000 clones, about 86% seen once. Specimen: tumor tissue. The TCR was taken from a human donor with high-grade serous ovarian cancer. This rearrangement joins TRBV27 to TRBJ2-5; TRBD2 matches 10 bases. The J call is in doubt because the DNA end fits TRBJ2-7 better. CDR3 sequence reads: CASSPSGLASYEQYF. The CDR3 nucleotides read TGTGCCAGCAGCCCATCGGGACTAGCGAGTTACGAGCAGTACTTC.